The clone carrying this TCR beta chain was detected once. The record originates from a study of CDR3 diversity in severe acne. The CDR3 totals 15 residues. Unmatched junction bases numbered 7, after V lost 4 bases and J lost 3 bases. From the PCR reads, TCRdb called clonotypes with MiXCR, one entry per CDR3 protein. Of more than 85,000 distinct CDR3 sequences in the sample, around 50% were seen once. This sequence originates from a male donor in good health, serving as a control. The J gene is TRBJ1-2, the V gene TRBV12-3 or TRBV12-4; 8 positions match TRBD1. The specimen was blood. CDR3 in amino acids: CASSYGQGADYGYTF. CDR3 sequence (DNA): TGTGCCAGCAGTTACGGGCAGGGGGCGGACTATGGCTACACCTTC.